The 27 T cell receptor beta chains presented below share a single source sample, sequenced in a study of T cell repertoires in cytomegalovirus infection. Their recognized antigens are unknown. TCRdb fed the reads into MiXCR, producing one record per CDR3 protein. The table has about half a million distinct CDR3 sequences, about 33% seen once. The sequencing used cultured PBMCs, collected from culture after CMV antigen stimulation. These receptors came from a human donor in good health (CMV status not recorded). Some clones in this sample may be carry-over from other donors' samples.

The CDR3 DNA follows: TGTGCCACCAGTGAGGCCCAGGCTAGCGGGATCTATGAGCAGTTCTTC. Its translation: CATSEAQASGIYEQFF. The rearrangement joins TRBV24-1 to TRBJ2-1, with TRBD2 identical over 9 bases. Trimming cost V 4 bases and J 8 bases; bases outside gene matches: 11. Per the germline V gene, CDR1 is KGHDR and CDR2 is SFDVKD. The CDR3 totals 16 residues.

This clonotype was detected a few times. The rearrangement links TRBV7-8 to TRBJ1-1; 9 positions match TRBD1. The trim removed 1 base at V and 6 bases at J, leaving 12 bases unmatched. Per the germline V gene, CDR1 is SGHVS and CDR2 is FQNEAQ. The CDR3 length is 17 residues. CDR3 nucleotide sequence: TGTGCCAGCAGCTTAGTGGGACAGGGTTTAATTAGTCCTGAAGCTTTCTTT. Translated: CASSLVGQGLISPEAFF. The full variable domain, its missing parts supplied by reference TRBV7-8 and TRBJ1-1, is GAGVSQSPRYKVAKRGQDVALRCDPISGHVSLFWYQQALGQGPEFLTYFQNEAQLDKSGLPSDRFFAERPEGSVSTLKIQRTQQEDSAVYLCASSLVGQGLISPEAFFGQGTRLTVV.

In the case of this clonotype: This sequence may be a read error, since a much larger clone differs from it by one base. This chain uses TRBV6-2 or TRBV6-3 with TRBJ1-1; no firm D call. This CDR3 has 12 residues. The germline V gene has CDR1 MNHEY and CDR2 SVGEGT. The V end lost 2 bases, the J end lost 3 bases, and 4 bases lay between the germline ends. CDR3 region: CASSYGYTEAFF. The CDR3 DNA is TGTGCCAGCAGTTACGGGTACACTGAAGCTTTCTTT.

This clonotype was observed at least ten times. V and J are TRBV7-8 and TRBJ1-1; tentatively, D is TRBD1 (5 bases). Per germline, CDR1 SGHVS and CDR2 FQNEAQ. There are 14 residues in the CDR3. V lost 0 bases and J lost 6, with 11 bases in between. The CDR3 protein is CASSLAQGSPEAFF. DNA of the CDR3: TGTGCCAGCAGCTTAGCGCAGGGTAGTCCTGAAGCTTTCTTT.

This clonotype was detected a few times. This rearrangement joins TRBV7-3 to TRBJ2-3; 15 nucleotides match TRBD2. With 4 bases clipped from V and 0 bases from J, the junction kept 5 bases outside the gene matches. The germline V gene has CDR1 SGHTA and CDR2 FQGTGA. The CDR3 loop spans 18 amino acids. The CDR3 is CASSSGLAGGPSTDTQYF. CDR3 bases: TGTGCCAGCAGCTCAGGACTAGCGGGAGGGCCAAGCACAGATACGCAGTATTTT.

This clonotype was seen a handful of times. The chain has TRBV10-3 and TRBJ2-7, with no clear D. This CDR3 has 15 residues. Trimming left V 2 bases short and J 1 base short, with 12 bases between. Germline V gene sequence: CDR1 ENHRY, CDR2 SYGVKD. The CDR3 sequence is CAISEPDLGSYEQYF. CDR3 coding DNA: TGTGCCATCAGTGAGCCAGACCTAGGGTCCTACGAGCAGTACTTC.

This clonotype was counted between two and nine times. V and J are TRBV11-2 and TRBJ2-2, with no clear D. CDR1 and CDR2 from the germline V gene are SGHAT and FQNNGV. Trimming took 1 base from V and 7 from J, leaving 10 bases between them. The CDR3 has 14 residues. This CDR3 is CASSLGSANGELFF. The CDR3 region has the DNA TGTGCCAGCAGCTTAGGATCAGCAAACGGGGAGCTGTTTTTT.

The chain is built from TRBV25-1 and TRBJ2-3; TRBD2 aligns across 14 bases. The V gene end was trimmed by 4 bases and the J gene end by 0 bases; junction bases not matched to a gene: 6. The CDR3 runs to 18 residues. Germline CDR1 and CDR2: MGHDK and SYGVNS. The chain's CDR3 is CASSGLAGGILSTDTQYF. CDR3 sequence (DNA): TGTGCCAGCAGTGGACTAGCGGGAGGGATCCTTAGCACAGATACGCAGTATTTT.

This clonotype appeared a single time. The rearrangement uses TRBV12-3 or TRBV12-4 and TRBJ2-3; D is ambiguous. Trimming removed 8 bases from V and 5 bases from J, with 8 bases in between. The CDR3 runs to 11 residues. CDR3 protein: CASRKVDTQYF. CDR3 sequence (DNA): TGTGCCAGCCGGAAGGTAGATACGCAGTATTTT.

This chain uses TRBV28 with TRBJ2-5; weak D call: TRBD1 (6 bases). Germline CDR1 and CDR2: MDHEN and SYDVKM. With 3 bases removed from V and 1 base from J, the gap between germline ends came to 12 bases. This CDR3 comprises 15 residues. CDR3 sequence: CASSFPRDTQETQYF. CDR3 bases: TGTGCCAGCAGTTTCCCCCGGGACACCCAAGAGACCCAGTACTTC.

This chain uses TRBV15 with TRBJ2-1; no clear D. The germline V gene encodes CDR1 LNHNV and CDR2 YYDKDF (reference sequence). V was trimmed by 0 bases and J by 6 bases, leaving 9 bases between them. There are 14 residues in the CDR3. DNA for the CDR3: TGTGCCACCAGCAGAGATCAGTCATTCAATGAGCAGTTCTTC. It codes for CATSRDQSFNEQFF.

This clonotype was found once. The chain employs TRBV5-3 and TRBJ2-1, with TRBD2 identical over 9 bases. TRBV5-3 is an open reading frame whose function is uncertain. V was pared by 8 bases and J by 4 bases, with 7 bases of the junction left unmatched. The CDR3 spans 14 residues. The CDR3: CASMTSGNYNEQFF. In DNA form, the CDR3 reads TGTGCCAGCATGACTAGCGGCAATTACAATGAGCAGTTCTTC.

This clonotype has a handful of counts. This chain's CDR3 is CASRARGETQYF. DNA of the CDR3: TGTGCCAGCCGCGCAAGAGGGGAGACCCAGTACTTC. J is TRBJ2-5 and V is TRBV6-1, with D possibly matching TRBD2 (5 bases). CDR1 and CDR2 (germline): MNHNS, SASEGT. The CDR3 runs to 12 residues. Trimming took off 8 bases at V and 5 bases at J, with 12 bases between the two ends.

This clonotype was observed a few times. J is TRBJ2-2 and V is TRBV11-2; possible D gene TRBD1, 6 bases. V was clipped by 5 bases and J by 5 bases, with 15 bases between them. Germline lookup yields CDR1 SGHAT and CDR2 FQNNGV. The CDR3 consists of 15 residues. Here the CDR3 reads CASSDPGTITGELFF. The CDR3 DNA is TGTGCCAGCAGCGACCCCGGGACAATAACCGGGGAGCTGTTTTTT.

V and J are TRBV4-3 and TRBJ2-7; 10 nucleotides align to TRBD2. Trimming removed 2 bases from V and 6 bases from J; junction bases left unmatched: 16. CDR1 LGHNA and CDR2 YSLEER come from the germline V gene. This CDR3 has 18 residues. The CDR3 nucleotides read TGCGCCAGCAGCCAAAGGTCGGCAGCGGGAGGGCCGGGGGGCGAGCAGTACGTC. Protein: CASSQRSAAGGPGGEQYV.

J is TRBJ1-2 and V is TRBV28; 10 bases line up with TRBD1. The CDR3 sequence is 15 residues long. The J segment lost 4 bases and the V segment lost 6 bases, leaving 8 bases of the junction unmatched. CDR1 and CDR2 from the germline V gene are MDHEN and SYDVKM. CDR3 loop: CASRPPTGGVYGYTF. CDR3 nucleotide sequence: TGTGCCAGCAGACCACCGACAGGGGGCGTCTATGGCTACACCTTC.

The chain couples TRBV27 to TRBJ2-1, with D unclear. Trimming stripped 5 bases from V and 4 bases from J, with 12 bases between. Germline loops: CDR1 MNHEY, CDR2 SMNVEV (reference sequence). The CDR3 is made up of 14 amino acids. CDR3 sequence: CASSQIAVYNEQFF. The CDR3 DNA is TGTGCCAGCAGTCAAATCGCCGTATACAATGAGCAGTTCTTC.

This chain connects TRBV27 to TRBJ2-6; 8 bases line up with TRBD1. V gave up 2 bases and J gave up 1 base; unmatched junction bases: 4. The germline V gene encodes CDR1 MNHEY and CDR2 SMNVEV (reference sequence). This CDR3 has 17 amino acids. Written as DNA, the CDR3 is TGTGCCAGCAGTTTACTGCAGGGGGCTTCTGGGGCCAACGTCCTGACTTTC. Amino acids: CASSLLQGASGANVLTF. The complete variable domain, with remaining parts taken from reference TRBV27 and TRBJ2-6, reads EAQVTQNPRYLITVTGKKLTVTCSQNMNHEYMSWYRQDPGLGLRQIYYSMNVEVTDKGDVPEGYKVSRKEKRNFPLILESPSPNQTSLYFCASSLLQGASGANVLTFGAGSRLTVL.

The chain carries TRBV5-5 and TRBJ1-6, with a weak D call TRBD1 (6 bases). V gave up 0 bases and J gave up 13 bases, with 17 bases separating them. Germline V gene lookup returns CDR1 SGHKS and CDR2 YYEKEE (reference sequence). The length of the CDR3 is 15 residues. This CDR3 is CASSLGPGQGFPLHF. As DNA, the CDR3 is TGTGCCAGCAGCTTGGGCCCGGGACAAGGGTTCCCCCTCCACTTT.

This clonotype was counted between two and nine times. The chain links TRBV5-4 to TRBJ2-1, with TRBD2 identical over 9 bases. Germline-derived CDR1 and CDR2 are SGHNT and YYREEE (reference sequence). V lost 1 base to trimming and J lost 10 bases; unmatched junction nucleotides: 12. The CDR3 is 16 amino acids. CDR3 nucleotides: TGTGCCAGCAGCTTGTGGAGGGTAGCGGGAGTCTCCGAGCAGTTCTTC. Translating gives CASSLWRVAGVSEQFF.

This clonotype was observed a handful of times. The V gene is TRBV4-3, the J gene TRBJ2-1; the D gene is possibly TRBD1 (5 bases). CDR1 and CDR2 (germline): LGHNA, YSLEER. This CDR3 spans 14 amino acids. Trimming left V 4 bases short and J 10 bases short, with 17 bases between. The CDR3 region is CASSLTKWGREQFF. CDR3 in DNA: TGCGCCAGCAGCCTGACCAAGTGGGGCAGAGAGCAGTTCTTC.

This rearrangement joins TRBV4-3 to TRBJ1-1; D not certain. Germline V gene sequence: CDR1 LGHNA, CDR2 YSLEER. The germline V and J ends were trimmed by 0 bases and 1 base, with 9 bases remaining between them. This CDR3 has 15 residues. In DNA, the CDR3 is TGCGCCAGCAGCCAAGATCTTAAGGCGAACACTGAAGCTTTCTTT. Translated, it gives CASSQDLKANTEAFF.

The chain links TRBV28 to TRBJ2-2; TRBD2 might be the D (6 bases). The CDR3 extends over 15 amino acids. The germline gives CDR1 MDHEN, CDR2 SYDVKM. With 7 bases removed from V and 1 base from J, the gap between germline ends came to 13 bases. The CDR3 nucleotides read TGTGCCAGCAATCCGGGACTCGAGAACACCGGGGAGCTGTTTTTT. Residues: CASNPGLENTGELFF.

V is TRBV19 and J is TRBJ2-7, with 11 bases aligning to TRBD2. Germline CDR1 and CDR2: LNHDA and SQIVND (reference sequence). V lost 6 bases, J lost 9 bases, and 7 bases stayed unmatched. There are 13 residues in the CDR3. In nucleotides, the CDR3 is TGTGCCAGTAGCCCACTAGCGGGAGCAGTGCAGTACGTC. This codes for CASSPLAGAVQYV.

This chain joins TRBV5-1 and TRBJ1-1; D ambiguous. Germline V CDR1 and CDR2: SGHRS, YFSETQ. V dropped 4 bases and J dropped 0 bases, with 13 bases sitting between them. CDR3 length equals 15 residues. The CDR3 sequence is CASSPGGSMNTEAFF. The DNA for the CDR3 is TGCGCCAGCAGCCCCGGAGGCAGCATGAACACTGAAGCTTTCTTT. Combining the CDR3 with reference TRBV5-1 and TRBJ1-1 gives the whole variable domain KAGVTQTPRYLIKTRGQQVTLSCSPISGHRSVSWYQQTPGQGLQFLFEYFSETQRNKGNFPGRFSGRQFSNSRSEMNVSTLELGDSALYLCASSPGGSMNTEAFFGQGTRLTVV.

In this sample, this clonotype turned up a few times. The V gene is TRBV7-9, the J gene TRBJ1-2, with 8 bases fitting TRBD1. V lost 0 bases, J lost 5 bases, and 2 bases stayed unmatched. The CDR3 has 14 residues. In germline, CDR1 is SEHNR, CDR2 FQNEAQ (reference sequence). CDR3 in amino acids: CASSLAWTGYGYTF. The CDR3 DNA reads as TGTGCCAGCAGCTTAGCATGGACAGGGTATGGCTACACCTTC.

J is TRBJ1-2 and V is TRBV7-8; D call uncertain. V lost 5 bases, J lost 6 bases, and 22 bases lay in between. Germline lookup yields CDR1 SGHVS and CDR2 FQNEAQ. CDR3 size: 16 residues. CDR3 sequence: CASSPRPPIRDDGYTF. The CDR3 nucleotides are TGTGCCAGCAGCCCTAGACCCCCGATTCGGGATGATGGCTACACCTTC. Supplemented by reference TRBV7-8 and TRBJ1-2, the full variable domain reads GAGVSQSPRYKVAKRGQDVALRCDPISGHVSLFWYQQALGQGPEFLTYFQNEAQLDKSGLPSDRFFAERPEGSVSTLKIQRTQQEDSAVYLCASSPRPPIRDDGYTFGSGTRLTVV.